This note documents a single TCR beta chain sequence. Germline V gene sequence: CDR1 LGHDT, CDR2 YNNKEL (reference sequence). V lost 7 bases to trimming and J lost 1 base; unmatched junction nucleotides: 6. The CDR3 runs 14 residues. Original processing notes: Reference gene primer amplification gave nucleated cell count estimates. Repertoires were generated with immunoSEQ multiplex PCR, while TCRdb's copy carries only in-frame clones and drops some. The V and J calls and the clone size are those of that table, but D and trimming were determined from the DNA. The sample records approximately 200,000 clones, about 80% being singletons. This record comes from a study of blood T cell repertoires in COVID-19. Background on the study: Whether acute or convalescent, the COVID-19 samples came from the United States, Italy and Spain.

The study drew participants aged about 18 to 89 years from under 30 US areas. Which cohort a participant joined came from the clinical history participants gave. The sequence came from a woman aged 40 to 50 with acute COVID-19. The source material was PBMCs or T cells enriched from blood (not recorded which). The chain joins TRBV3-1 (or the pseudogene TRBV3-2) to TRBJ1-1, with TRBD1 identical over 7 bases. CDR3 nucleotides: TGTGCCAGCAAGATGGGACAGAAGAACACTGAAGCTTTCTTT. Its translation: CASKMGQKNTEAFF.